These 21 T cell receptor beta chains were sequenced from one sample in a study of blood T cell repertoires in COVID-19. Profiling relied on immunoSEQ multiplex PCR, and the TCRdb table lists in-frame clones only, not all of them. Of some 150,000 clones listed, approximately 80% were seen once; the top ten hold around 35%. The sequenced sample consisted of peripheral blood. The receptors originated from a human donor in a cohort sampled during active COVID-19.

This rearrangement joins TRBV18 to TRBJ1-1; D unresolved. The CDR3 is 14 residues long. V was shortened by 3 bases and J by 1 base, with 9 bases between the two germline ends. Germline V gives CDR1 KGHSH, CDR2 LQKENI. CDR3 nucleotide sequence: TGTGCCAGCTCACCCCTTCGGGAGAACACTGAAGCTTTCTTT. This encodes CASSPLRENTEAFF.

V is TRBV18 and J is TRBJ1-6, with D perhaps matching TRBD1 (6 bases). V lost 4 bases and J lost 4, with 8 bases in between. This CDR3 is 14 amino acids long. The germline gives CDR1 KGHSH, CDR2 LQKENI. CDR3 coding DNA: TGTGCCAGCTCACTTGGACAGTATAATTCACCCCTCCACTTT. This translates into CASSLGQYNSPLHF.

There are many counts of this clone. The J gene is TRBJ1-3, the V gene TRBV3-1 (or the pseudogene TRBV3-2); D gene uncertain. Germline V gene data show CDR1 as LGHDT and CDR2 as YNNKEL (reference sequence). Trimming cost V 8 bases and J 4 bases, with 12 bases left between them. The CDR3 spans 13 residues. CDR3 nucleotides: TGTGCCAGCCGGATACGAGGCGGAAACACCATATATTTT. Encoded protein: CASRIRGGNTIYF.

This chain links TRBV30 with TRBJ2-7; 11 bases match TRBD2. Looked up from germline, CDR1 is GTSNPN and CDR2 is SVGIG (reference sequence). The CDR3 contains 14 residues. V lost 2 bases, J lost 4 bases, and 4 bases stayed unmatched. In DNA, the CDR3 is TGTGCCTGGAGTCAGACTAGCGGGGTATACGAGCAGTACTTC. As protein: CAWSQTSGVYEQYF.

The gene calls are TRBV18 and TRBJ1-6; tentative D call: TRBD1 (5 bases). The CDR3 has 14 amino acids. The V gene lost 1 base and the J gene lost 7 bases, with 8 bases spanning the gap. The germline gives CDR1 KGHSH, CDR2 LQKENI. CDR3 sequence: CASSPLGVNSPLHF. The CDR3 region has the DNA TGTGCCAGCTCACCACTAGGGGTAAATTCACCCCTCCACTTT.

This clone occurred once. This chain links TRBV7-2 with TRBJ2-1; the D gene is possibly TRBD1 (6 bases). The germline V gene encodes CDR1 SGHTA and CDR2 FQGNSA. CDR3 length: 15 amino acids. Trimming pared 3 bases from V and 7 bases from J, leaving 16 bases between. The CDR3 bases are TGTGCCAGCAGCTTCCGGGGACACCCCAGTAATGAGCAGTTCTTC. As protein: CASSFRGHPSNEQFF.

This chain links TRBV2 with TRBJ2-4; D perhaps matches TRBD2 (6 bases). The CDR3 is 14 amino acids. Trimming took off 4 bases at V and 7 bases at J, with 14 bases between the two ends. Germline V lookup: CDR1 SNHLY, CDR2 FYNNEI. DNA of the CDR3: TGTGCCAGCAGTGTTGGGTTGGGGAGGAACATTCAGTACTTC. Its translation is CASSVGLGRNIQYF. The variable domain in full, with the rest retrieved from reference TRBV2 and TRBJ2-4, is EPEVTQTPSHQVTQMGQEVILRCVPISNHLYFYWYRQILGQKVEFLVSFYNNEISEKSEIFDDQFSVERPDGSNFTLKIRSTKLEDSAMYFCASSVGLGRNIQYFGAGTRLSVL.

V gene TRBV7-9 combines with J gene TRBJ1-3; no clear D. The germline V gene has CDR1 SEHNR and CDR2 FQNEAQ (reference sequence). The V end was cut by 0 bases, the J end by 3 bases, with 9 bases between. This CDR3 has 15 amino acids. CDR3 DNA sequence: TGTGCCAGCAGCTTAGCGCCAGGTCGTGGAAACACCATATATTTT. Protein product: CASSLAPGRGNTIYF.

This clone was found a few times. The chain joins TRBV14 to TRBJ1-6, with TRBD1 matching 7 bases. Germline CDR1 and CDR2: SGHDN and FVKESK. V was pared by 3 bases and J by 6 bases, with 5 bases of the junction left unmatched. The CDR3 runs to 15 residues. The CDR3 loop is CASSQFKGANSPLHF. CDR3 nucleotide sequence: TGTGCCAGCAGCCAGTTTAAGGGGGCTAATTCACCCCTCCACTTT.

The chain carries TRBV6-5 and TRBJ1-6, with 9 bases matching TRBD1. The length of the CDR3 is 16 residues. Germline values: CDR1 MNHEY, CDR2 SVGAGI. V was pared by 0 bases and J by 7 bases, with 4 bases of the junction left unmatched. In DNA, the CDR3 is TGTGCCAGCAGTTACTCCGGGACAGGGACGAATTCACCCCTCCACTTT. Protein: CASSYSGTGTNSPLHF.

The chain uses TRBV7-9 and TRBJ2-7, with D maybe TRBD1 (6 bases). This CDR3 is built from 15 residues. CDR1 and CDR2 from the germline V gene are SEHNR and FQNEAQ (reference sequence). The V end lost 1 base, the J end lost 5 bases, and 15 bases lay between the germline ends. CDR3: CASSLGQGPSHEQYF. DNA of the CDR3: TGTGCCAGCAGCTTAGGGCAGGGGCCCTCTCACGAGCAGTACTTC.

Here the CDR3 reads CASSYSIGTRGLWANVLTF. In DNA, the CDR3 is TGTGCCAGCAGTTACTCCATAGGGACCAGGGGTCTCTGGGCCAACGTCCTGACTTTC. The chain carries TRBV6-2 or TRBV6-3 and TRBJ2-6; the D gene is possibly TRBD1 (6 bases). The CDR3 is 19 amino acids. V was clipped by 0 bases and J by 5 bases, with 20 bases between them. In germline, CDR1 is MNHEY, CDR2 SVGEGT.

This chain uses TRBV5-1 with TRBJ2-1; 9 positions match TRBD2. V gave up 4 bases and J gave up 5 bases; unmatched junction bases: 7. Germline V CDR1 and CDR2: SGHRS, YFSETQ. The CDR3 extends over 15 amino acids. The CDR3 here is CASSRGASGDNEQFF. Here the CDR3 DNA reads TGCGCCAGCAGCCGCGGGGCTAGCGGGGACAATGAGCAGTTCTTC.

V is TRBV2 and J is TRBJ2-3; 14 nucleotides agree with TRBD2. The CDR3 runs 16 residues. V lost 5 bases, J lost 1 base, and 2 bases stayed unmatched. The germline gives CDR1 SNHLY, CDR2 FYNNEI. The CDR3 region has the DNA TGTGCCAGCAGTCAGGGACTAGCGGGGGGCACAGATACGCAGTATTTT. Its protein product is CASSQGLAGGTDTQYF.

The chain links TRBV19 to TRBJ1-2; no definite D call. There are 12 residues in the CDR3. V was pared by 6 bases and J by 8 bases, with 13 bases between. The germline V gene encodes CDR1 LNHDA and CDR2 SQIVND (reference sequence). In DNA form, the CDR3 reads TGTGCCAGTAGCCTCCCACCTAACGGCTACACCTTC. Protein product: CASSLPPNGYTF. Based on the CDR3 plus reference TRBV19 and TRBJ1-2, the full variable domain is DGGITQSPKYLFRKEGQNVTLSCEQNLNHDAMYWYRQDPGQGLRLIYYSQIVNDFQKGDIAEGYSVSREKKESFPLTVTSAQKNPTAFYLCASSLPPNGYTFGSGTRLTVV.

This sequence joins TRBV20-1 and TRBJ1-1; the D is unclear. V was shortened by 6 bases and J by 7 bases, with 12 bases between the two germline ends. The germline CDR1 and CDR2 sequences are DFQATT and SNEGSKA (reference sequence). The CDR3 is made up of 11 amino acids. Written as DNA, the CDR3 is TGCAGTGCCGCCCCTACCGGTGAAGCTTTCTTT. Translated: CSAAPTGEAFF.

The J gene is TRBJ2-7, the V gene TRBV10-3, with TRBD1 matching 8 bases. V trimming: 6 bases; J trimming: 7 bases; junction bases outside the gene matches: 8. The V gene's germline CDR1 is ENHRY and CDR2 SYGVKD. The CDR3 is made up of 13 amino acids. CDR3 sequence reads: CAIRDRETGEQYF. The DNA of the CDR3 is TGTGCCATCAGGGACAGGGAAACGGGTGAGCAGTACTTC.

This rearrangement joins TRBV2 to TRBJ2-3; 8 bases align to TRBD1. Per the germline V gene, CDR1 is SNHLY and CDR2 is FYNNEI. This CDR3 is 14 amino acids long. The V gene end was trimmed by 7 bases and the J gene end by 5 bases; junction bases not matched to a gene: 8. CDR3 in amino acids: CASNPSGGKDTQYF. DNA of the CDR3: TGTGCCAGCAACCCTTCAGGGGGCAAAGATACGCAGTATTTT.

This chain joins TRBV15 and TRBJ2-1; TRBD1 matches at 11 bases. This CDR3 is built from 14 residues. Looked up from germline, CDR1 is LNHNV and CDR2 is YYDKDF (reference sequence). V was clipped by 7 bases and J by 5 bases; unmatched bases: 4. The CDR3 bases are TGTGCCACCACAGGGGACAGGGGGAACAATGAGCAGTTCTTC. This codes for CATTGDRGNNEQFF.

This rearrangement joins TRBV2 to TRBJ1-4, with 7 bases aligning to TRBD1. The CDR3 length is 14 residues. Germline V gene lookup returns CDR1 SNHLY and CDR2 FYNNEI. The trim removed 6 bases at V and 5 bases at J, leaving 6 bases unmatched. The CDR3 DNA reads as TGTGCCAGCAGAACAGGGGTAGCGAATGAAAAACTGTTTTTT. Amino acid sequence: CASRTGVANEKLFF.

This chain links TRBV30 with TRBJ1-5; 7 nucleotides line up with TRBD1. With V trimmed by 5 bases and J by 1 base, 2 bases remained unmatched. The CDR3 runs 13 residues. CDR1 is GTSNPN, CDR2 SVGIG, per germline (reference sequence). The CDR3 DNA is TGTGCCTGGGGGACAGAGAGCAATCAGCCCCAGCATTTT. Its translation: CAWGTESNQPQHF. Filled out from reference TRBV30 and TRBJ1-5, the complete variable domain reads SQTIHQWPATLVQPVGSPLSLECTVEGTSNPNLYWYRQAAGRGLQLLFYSVGIGQISSEVPQNLSASRPQDRQFILSSKKLLLSDSGFYLCAWGTESNQPQHFGDGTRLSIL.